This TCR beta chain was sequenced for a study of CD8+CD57+ T cells in acquired aplastic anemia. Across the whole study: Among healthy donors, CD4+ cells averaged roughly 11 million reads.

According to the study, genomic DNA was the template for TCR beta VDJ and CDR3 profiling. TCRdb itself ran the reads through MiXCR, one entry per CDR3 protein. The table shows fewer than 200,000 distinct CDR3 sequences, with roughly 63% occurring only once. Study outcomes and limitations: Common to patients and controls were about 31 CD8+ CDR3 sequences.

CDR1 and CDR2 (germline): LGHNA, YNFKEQ. The CDR3 runs to 15 residues. The V and J ends lost 4 bases and 9 bases, in that order; junction bases with no gene match: 12. This clonotype appeared many times. Its antigen is unidentified. This chain connects TRBV4-2 to TRBJ2-1; 7 bases line up with TRBD1. The sequenced material came from sorted CD4+, CD8+, or CD8+CD57+ T cells (not recorded which) from PBMCs. This clonotype originated in a human donor in good health. DNA for the CDR3: TGTGCCAGCAGCCCGATCTTACAGGGGTTTACTGAGCAGTTCTTC. Amino acid sequence: CASSPILQGFTEQFF.